This T cell receptor beta chain was captured in a study of cytomegalovirus exposure and HLA in healthy donors. On the study more broadly: Roughly 85 million unique TCRs from HLA-typed donors made up an early data release.

This clone was counted a few times. Its target is unknown. Germline V gene lookup returns CDR1 SGHTA and CDR2 FQGNSA. This CDR3 region has 14 residues. Trimming took off 5 bases at V and 6 bases at J, with 14 bases between the two ends. PCR primers comprised 60 Vbeta and 13 Jbeta primers. Method: immunoSEQ multiplex PCR; TCRdb's copy keeps in-frame clones and lacks some. This sample has almost 95,000 clones, with less than 70% found just once. General study findings and limits: Reports indicate that TCR beta sequences accurately predicted the HLA-A and HLA-B alleles of most subjects. Sequencing depth roughly uniform across donors was assumed in presence/absence analyses.

Sequences were obtained from PBMCs. This receptor was identified in a man aged 50 to 60 in good health and CMV-seronegative. The chain couples TRBV7-2 to TRBJ1-5; D is perhaps TRBD1 (6 bases). CDR3 sequence: CASSTGPARQPQHF. The CDR3 nucleotides read TGTGCCAGCAGCACAGGGCCCGCGCGTCAGCCCCAGCATTTT.